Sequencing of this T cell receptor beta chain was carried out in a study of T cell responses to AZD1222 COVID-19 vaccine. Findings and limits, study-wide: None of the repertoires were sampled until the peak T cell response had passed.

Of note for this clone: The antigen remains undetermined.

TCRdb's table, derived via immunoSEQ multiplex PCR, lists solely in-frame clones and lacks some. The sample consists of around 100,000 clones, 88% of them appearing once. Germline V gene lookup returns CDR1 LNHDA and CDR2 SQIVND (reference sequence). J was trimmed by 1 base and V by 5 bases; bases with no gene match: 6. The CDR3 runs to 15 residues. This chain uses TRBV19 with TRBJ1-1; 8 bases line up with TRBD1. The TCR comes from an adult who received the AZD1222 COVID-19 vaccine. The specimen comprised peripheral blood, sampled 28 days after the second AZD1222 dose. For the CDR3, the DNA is TGTGCCAGTAGTCCGGGACAGGTCCCGAACACTGAAGCTTTCTTT. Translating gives CASSPGQVPNTEAFF.